This T cell receptor (beta chain) comes out of a study of CD8+CD57+ T cells in acquired aplastic anemia (dated by TCRdb to between 2018 and 2020). At the level of the whole study: Extracted DNA from sorted CD4+ and CD8+ cells averaged approximately 3 ug, ranging from roughly 0.17 to 30 ug. Healthy donor samples averaged approximately 10 million reads for CD4+ and roughly 11 million for CD8+ cells.

Profiling of TCR beta VDJ combinations and CDR3 sequences used genomic DNA as the template. An Illumina HiSeq 2000 was the platform used for TCR repertoire sequencing. The authors' analysis ran thus. TRBV/TRBJ rearrangement plots, CDR3 size and DJ length profiles, and Simpson's diversity index were used to evaluate the repertoires. The most abundant DNA sequence in the deep sequencing data was defined as the immunodominant clone. CDR3 amino acid sequences were checked for sharing between subjects and were compared against published repertoires and the VDJdb database. TCRdb trimmed public reads at Q25 via fastp, called clones via MiXCR and kept in-frame beta chains. Merged by CDR3 protein, the rows form single entries marked with the most common genes and DNA. TCRdb, not the authors, supplied the V and J calls. Recorded for this sample are 150,000 to 200,000 distinct CDR3 sequences; approximately 44% of them occurred a single time. The ten largest clones represent 0.85% to 1.3% of the sample.

Beyond this particular receptor, the publication reports: Between patients and healthy controls, no significant difference in CD8+ Simpson's diversity was found (P=0.060). Roughly 30 CD8+ CDR3 sequences were shared between patients and controls but appeared highly expressed in patients and within their immunodominant clones.

With regard to this clonotype: Its antigen is unknown. No base quality information exists; no much larger clone differs at one position.

In the study, sorted CD4+ and CD8+ blood T cells from patients with severe aplastic anemia and from healthy subjects underwent deep sequencing of TCR repertoires. Ficoll-Paque density gradient centrifugation was used to isolate peripheral blood mononuclear cells. Before DNA extraction, CD4+ and CD8+ T cells were sorted with FACS or magnetic beads. Sequenced sample: sorted CD4+, CD8+, or CD8+CD57+ T cells (not recorded which) from PBMCs. This clonotype originated in a human donor in good health.

This receptor carries the CDR3 CASSIDGTILKFF. The DNA sequence reads TGTGCCAGTAGTATAGACGGGACTATTTTAAAGTTCTTC. The chain is assembled from TRBV19 and TRBJ2-1; TRBD2 fits 7 bases in the junction. As encoded in the germline V gene (reference sequence), CDR1 is LNHDA while CDR2 is SQIVND. Inclusive of the bounding cysteine and phenylalanine, the CDR3 is 13 residues long. The entry retains the CDR3 DNA only, 39 bases that are in frame from base 1. V trim: 0 bases; J trim: 14 bases; unmatched bases: 7.